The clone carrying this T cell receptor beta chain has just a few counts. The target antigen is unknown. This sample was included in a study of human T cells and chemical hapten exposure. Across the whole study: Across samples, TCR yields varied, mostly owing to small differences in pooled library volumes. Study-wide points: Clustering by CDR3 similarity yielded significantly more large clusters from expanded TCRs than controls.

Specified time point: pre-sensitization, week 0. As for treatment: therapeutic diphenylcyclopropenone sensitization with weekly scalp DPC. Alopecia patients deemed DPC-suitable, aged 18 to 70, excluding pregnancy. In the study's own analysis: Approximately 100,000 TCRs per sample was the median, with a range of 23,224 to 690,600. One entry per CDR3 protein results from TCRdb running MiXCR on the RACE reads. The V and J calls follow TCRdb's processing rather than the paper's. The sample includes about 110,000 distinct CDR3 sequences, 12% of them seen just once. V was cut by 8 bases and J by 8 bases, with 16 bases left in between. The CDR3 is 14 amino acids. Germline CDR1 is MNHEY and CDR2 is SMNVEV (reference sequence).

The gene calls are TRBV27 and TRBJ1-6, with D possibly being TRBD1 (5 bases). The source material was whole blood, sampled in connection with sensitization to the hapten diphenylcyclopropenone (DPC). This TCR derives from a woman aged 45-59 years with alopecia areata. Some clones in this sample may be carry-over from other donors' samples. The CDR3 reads CASQGGTVDSPLHF. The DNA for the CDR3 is TGTGCCAGCCAAGGCGGGACGGTTGATTCACCCCTCCACTTT.